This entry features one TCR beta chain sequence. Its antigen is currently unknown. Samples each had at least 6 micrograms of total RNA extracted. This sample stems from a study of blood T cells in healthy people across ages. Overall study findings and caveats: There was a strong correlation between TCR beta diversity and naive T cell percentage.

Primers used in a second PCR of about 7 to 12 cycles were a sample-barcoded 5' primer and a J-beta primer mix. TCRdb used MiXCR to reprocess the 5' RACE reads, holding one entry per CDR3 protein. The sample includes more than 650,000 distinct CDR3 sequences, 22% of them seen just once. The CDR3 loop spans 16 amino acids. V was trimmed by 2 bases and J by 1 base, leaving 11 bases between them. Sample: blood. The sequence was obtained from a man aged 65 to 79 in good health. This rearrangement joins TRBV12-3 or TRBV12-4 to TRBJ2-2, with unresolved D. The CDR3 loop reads CASSLPLQVNTGELFF. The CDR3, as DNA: TGTGCCAGCAGTTTACCCCTTCAAGTGAACACCGGGGAGCTGTTTTTT.